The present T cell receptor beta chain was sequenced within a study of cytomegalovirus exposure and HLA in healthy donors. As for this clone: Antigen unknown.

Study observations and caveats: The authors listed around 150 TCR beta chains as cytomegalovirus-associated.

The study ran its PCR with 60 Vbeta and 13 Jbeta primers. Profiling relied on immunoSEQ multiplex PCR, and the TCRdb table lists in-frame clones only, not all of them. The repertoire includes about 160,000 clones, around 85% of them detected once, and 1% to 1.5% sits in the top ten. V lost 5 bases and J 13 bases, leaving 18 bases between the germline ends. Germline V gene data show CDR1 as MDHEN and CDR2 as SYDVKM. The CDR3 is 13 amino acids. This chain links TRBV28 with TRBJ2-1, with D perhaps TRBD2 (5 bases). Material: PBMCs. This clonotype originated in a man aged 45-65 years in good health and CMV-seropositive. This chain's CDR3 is CASSPGGEPGQFF. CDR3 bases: TGTGCCAGCAGTCCGGGTGGGGAGCCCGGTCAGTTCTTC.